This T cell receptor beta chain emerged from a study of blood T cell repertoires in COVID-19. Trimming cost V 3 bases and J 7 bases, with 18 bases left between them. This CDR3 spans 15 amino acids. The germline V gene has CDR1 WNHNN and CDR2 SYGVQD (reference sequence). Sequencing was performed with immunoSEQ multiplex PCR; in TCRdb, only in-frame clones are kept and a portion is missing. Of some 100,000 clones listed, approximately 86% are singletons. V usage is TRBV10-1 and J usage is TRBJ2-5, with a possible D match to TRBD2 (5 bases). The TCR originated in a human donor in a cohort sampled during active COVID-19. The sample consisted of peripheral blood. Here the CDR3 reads CASSESGARGGTQYF. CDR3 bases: TGCGCCAGCAGTGAAAGTGGAGCCCGCGGAGGGACCCAGTACTTC.